This T cell receptor beta chain was observed in a study of OX40 agonist ivuxolimab in advanced cancers. Study context: Patients were given ivuxolimab, an antibody that agonizes OX40 (CD134). Study-level results: More expanded clones were seen, on average, in CD8+ T cells than in CD4+.

As concerns this clone: Its target is not known.

This CDR3 has 14 residues. The germline V gene has CDR1 MGHRA and CDR2 YSYEKL. The ends lost 4 bases at V and 2 bases at J; junction bases unmatched: 2. TCRdb's copy holds only in-frame clones and misses some; the assay was immunoSEQ multiplex PCR. The sample lists roughly 55,000 clones; 86% were seen once. The origin of this receptor is an adult with an advanced solid tumor such as melanoma, head and neck, liver or kidney cancer. The material was CD4+ or CD8+ T cells sorted from blood, obtained in a trial of the OX40 agonist ivuxolimab. This chain links TRBV4-1 with TRBJ1-5; 7 bases are shared with TRBD1. The CDR3 sequence: CASSPGQGNQPQHF. CDR3 nucleotide sequence: TGCGCCAGCAGCCCCGGACAGGGCAATCAGCCCCAGCATTTT.